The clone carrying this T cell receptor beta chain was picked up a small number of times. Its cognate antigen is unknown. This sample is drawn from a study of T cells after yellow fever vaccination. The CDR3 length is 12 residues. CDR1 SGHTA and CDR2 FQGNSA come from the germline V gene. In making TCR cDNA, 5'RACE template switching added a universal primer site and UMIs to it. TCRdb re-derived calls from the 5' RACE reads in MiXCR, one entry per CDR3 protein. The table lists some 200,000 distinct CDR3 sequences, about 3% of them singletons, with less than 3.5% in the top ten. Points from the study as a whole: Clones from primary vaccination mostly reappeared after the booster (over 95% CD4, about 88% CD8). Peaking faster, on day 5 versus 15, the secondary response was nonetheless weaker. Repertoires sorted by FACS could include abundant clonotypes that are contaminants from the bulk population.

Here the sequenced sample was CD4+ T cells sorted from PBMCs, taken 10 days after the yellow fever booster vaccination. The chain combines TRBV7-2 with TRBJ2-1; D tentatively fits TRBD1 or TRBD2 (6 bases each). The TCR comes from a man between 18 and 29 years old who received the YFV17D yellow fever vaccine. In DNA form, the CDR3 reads TGTGCGGGGGGCGATCCCTACAATGAGCAGTTCTTC. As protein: CAGGDPYNEQFF. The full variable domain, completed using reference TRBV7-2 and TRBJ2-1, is GAGVSQSPSNKVTEKGKDVELRCDPISGHTALYWYRQSLGQGLEFLIYFQGNSAPDKSGLPSDRFSAERTGGSVSTLTIQRTQQEDSAVYLCAGGDPYNEQFFGPGTRLTVL.